The present T cell receptor beta chain was sequenced within a study of blood T cells in healthy people across ages. CDR1 is MNHEY and CDR2 is SVGAGI in the germline V gene. The CDR3 covers 16 residues. Trimming cost V 6 bases and J 6 bases; bases outside gene matches: 14. Combining a sample-barcoded 5' primer with a J-beta primer mix, a second PCR ran for about 7 to 11 cycles. TCRdb fed the 5' RACE reads into MiXCR, producing one record per CDR3 protein. The data hold about 800,000 distinct CDR3 sequences, with approximately 25% observed a single time. Each donor gave about 9.3 milliliters of peripheral blood. These data also formed part of another study, on T cells of mothers and their children. That source reports: Sequencing got over 9.5 million TCR beta CDR3 reads from each mother and approximately 3 million from each child.

This chain joins TRBV6-5 and TRBJ1-2, with 9 bases lining up with TRBD1. This clonotype was sampled from a boy aged 10-17 years in good health. The source material was blood. This CDR3 is CASRPGTGKFSDGYTF. CDR3 sequence (DNA): TGTGCCAGCAGGCCCGGGACAGGGAAGTTTAGCGATGGCTACACCTTC.